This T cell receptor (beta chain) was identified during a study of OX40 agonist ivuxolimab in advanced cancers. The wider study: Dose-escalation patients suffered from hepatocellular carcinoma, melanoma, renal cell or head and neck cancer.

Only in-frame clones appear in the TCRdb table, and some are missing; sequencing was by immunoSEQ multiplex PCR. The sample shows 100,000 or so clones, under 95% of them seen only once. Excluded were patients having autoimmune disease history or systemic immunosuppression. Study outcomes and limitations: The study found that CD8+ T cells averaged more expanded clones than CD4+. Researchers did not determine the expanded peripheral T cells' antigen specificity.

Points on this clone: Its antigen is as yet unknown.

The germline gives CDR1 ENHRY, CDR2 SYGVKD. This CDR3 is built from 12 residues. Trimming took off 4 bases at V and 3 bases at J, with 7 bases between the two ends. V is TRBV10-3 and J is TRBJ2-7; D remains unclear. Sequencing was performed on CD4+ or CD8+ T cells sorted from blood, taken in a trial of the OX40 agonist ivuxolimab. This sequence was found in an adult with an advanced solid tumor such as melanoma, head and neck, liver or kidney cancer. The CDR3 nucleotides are TGTGCCATCAGTGGTTCGGACTACGAGCAGTACTTC. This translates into CAISGSDYEQYF.